This T cell receptor (beta chain) was sequenced for a study of control samples from healthy donors and cancer patients. Clones were read by immunoSEQ multiplex PCR, and TCRdb kept only the in-frame ones, dropping some. Seen here are 390,000 or so clones, around 90% observed once, and the top ten hold 5% to 7%. The count of this clone is one. The CDR3 consists of 13 residues. The V end lost 6 bases, the J end lost 7 bases, and 10 bases lay between the germline ends. The V gene's germline CDR1 is KGHSH and CDR2 LQKENI. This TCR came from a man in his forties or fifties with head and neck cancer. This sequence joins TRBV18 and TRBJ1-6; D gene unclear. Sequenced sample: PBMCs. The chain's CDR3 is CASSAIDNSPLHF. In DNA, the CDR3 is TGTGCCAGCTCCGCCATCGACAATTCACCCCTCCACTTT.